Presented here are 16 T cell receptor beta chains from one specimen sequenced in a study of control samples from healthy donors and cancer patients. Here immunoSEQ multiplex PCR was the method, and the copy in TCRdb shows in-frame clones only, minus some. The sample holds 50,000 or so clones, about 96% seen once. Sequenced sample: blood. Receptors originate from a young woman in good health.

The V and J genes are TRBV7-9 and TRBJ2-5; D is undetermined. The V end was cut by 5 bases, the J end by 5 bases, with 12 bases between. CDR1 is SEHNR, CDR2 FQNEAQ, per germline (reference sequence). This CDR3 contains 13 residues. In nucleotides, the CDR3 is TGTGCCAGCAGCCGCCCAACATGGGAGACCCAGTACTTC. Translating gives CASSRPTWETQYF. The full variable domain, rest sourced from reference TRBV7-9 and TRBJ2-5, is DTGVSQNPRHKITKRGQNVTFRCDPISEHNRLYWYRQTLGQGPEFLTYFQNEAQLEKSRLLSDRFSAERPKGSFSTLEIQRTEQGDSAMYLCASSRPTWETQYFGPGTRLLVL.

The V call is TRBV3-1 (or the pseudogene TRBV3-2), the J call TRBJ2-5; 8 bases agree with TRBD2. Germline values: CDR1 LGHDT, CDR2 YNNKEL (reference sequence). J was trimmed by 4 bases and V by 3 bases; bases with no gene match: 4. CDR3 length: 14 residues. The CDR3 loop is CASSHRRGGETQYF. The CDR3 nucleotides are TGTGCCAGCAGCCATAGACGGGGGGGAGAGACCCAGTACTTC.

The chain carries TRBV5-4 and TRBJ1-3; D possibly corresponds to TRBD1 (5 bases). V was trimmed by 0 bases and J by 2 bases, leaving 12 bases between them. The CDR3 is 16 amino acids. Germline V gene lookup returns CDR1 SGHNT and CDR2 YYREEE (reference sequence). CDR3 amino acids: CASSLGQILPGNTIYF. The CDR3 DNA sequence: TGTGCCAGCAGCTTGGGACAGATCTTGCCTGGAAACACCATATATTTT. Combining the CDR3 with reference TRBV5-4 and TRBJ1-3 gives the whole variable domain ETGVTQSPTHLIKTRGQQVTLRCSSQSGHNTVSWYQQALGQGPQFIFQYYREEENGRGNFPPRFSGLQFPNYSSELNVNALELDDSALYLCASSLGQILPGNTIYFGEGSWLTVV.

This CDR3 is CASSAQIRGGNYGYTF. Here the CDR3 DNA reads TGTGCCAGCAGTGCACAGATCAGGGGGGGAAACTATGGCTACACCTTC. The chain recombines TRBV28 with TRBJ1-2; 7 nucleotides align to TRBD1. The ends lost 5 bases at V and 2 bases at J; junction bases unmatched: 11. This CDR3 region has 16 residues. Germline assignment: CDR1 MDHEN and CDR2 SYDVKM.

This chain uses TRBV7-8 with TRBJ1-6; TRBD1 matches at 7 bases. Germline assignment: CDR1 SGHVS and CDR2 FQNEAQ. CDR3 size: 15 residues. The trim removed 1 base at V and 3 bases at J, leaving 0 bases unmatched. Here the CDR3 DNA reads TGTGCCAGCAGCTTAGGGACAGGCTATAATTCACCCCTCCACTTT. Protein product: CASSLGTGYNSPLHF.

The chain employs TRBV6-2 or TRBV6-3 and TRBJ2-3, with 7 bases fitting TRBD2. This CDR3 is built from 14 residues. The V segment lost 4 bases and the J segment 2 bases; nucleotides outside the gene matches: 3. Per germline, CDR1 MNHEY and CDR2 SVGEGT. The CDR3 coding sequence is TGTGCCAGCAGTTTGGGGGGGGACACAGATACGCAGTATTTT. Amino acid sequence: CASSLGGDTDTQYF.

This chain connects TRBV11-2 to TRBJ2-7; 7 nucleotides agree with TRBD2. The CDR3 has 13 amino acids. Germline CDR1 reads SGHAT; CDR2 reads FQNNGV. J gave up 2 bases and V 8 bases, and 6 bases lay outside the gene matches. CDR3 protein: CASGGGATYEQYF. Written as DNA, the CDR3 is TGTGCCAGCGGGGGGGGTGCGACCTACGAGCAGTACTTC.

This chain joins TRBV24-1 and TRBJ1-5; D unresolved. CDR3 length: 18 residues. Trimming took off 1 base at V and 0 bases at J, with 15 bases between the two ends. CDR1 and CDR2 (germline): KGHDR, SFDVKD. The CDR3 loop is CATSDFLWQAGSNQPQHF. The DNA of the CDR3 is TGTGCCACCAGTGATTTTTTGTGGCAGGCCGGTAGCAATCAGCCCCAGCATTTT.

Concerning this clone itself: Likely a read error: the CDR3 ends without its conserved phenylalanine or tryptophan. The DNA is left out, because the CDR3 cannot be placed on it with certainty; the CDR3 is given as TCRdb lists it. This chain uses TRBV11-2 with TRBJ1-1; whether TRBD1, the table's D call, matches the DNA was not checked. The CDR3 length is 14 residues, termini included. CDR1 is SGHAT and CDR2 is FQNNGV in the germline V gene. The CDR3 reads CASSLNGYRQEVFL.

The V and J genes are TRBV9 and TRBJ1-2; 8 positions agree with TRBD1. This CDR3 has 15 amino acids. Germline loops: CDR1 SGDLS, CDR2 YYNGEE. Trimming took 0 bases from V and 5 from J; bases not matched to a gene: 6. The CDR3 region is CASSVGAGGDYGYTF. Here the CDR3 DNA reads TGTGCCAGCAGCGTAGGGGCAGGGGGCGATTATGGCTACACCTTC.

The chain has TRBV5-1 and TRBJ1-2, with a tentative D call TRBD1 (5 bases). The CDR3 is 12 amino acids. V lost 4 bases, J lost 6 bases, and 10 bases lay in between. Germline-derived CDR1 and CDR2 are SGHRS and YFSETQ. The CDR3 nucleotides read TGCGCCAGCAGCGCAGTGGGGGATGGCTACACCTTC. It yields the protein CASSAVGDGYTF.

The chain combines TRBV18 with TRBJ1-4; a weak D match, TRBD1 (6 bases). Germline lookup yields CDR1 KGHSH and CDR2 LQKENI. With 4 bases removed from V and 8 bases from J, the gap between germline ends came to 14 bases. The CDR3 loop spans 14 amino acids. CDR3 nucleotides: TGTGCCAGCTCACTGAATACAGGGTACGAAAAACTGTTTTTT. Protein product: CASSLNTGYEKLFF.

The chain carries TRBV6-2 or TRBV6-3 and TRBJ1-1; D unresolved. The CDR3 consists of 14 residues. The V and J ends lost 1 base and 3 bases respectively, with 9 bases between them. CDR1 and CDR2 (germline): MNHEY, SVGEGT. In DNA, the CDR3 is TGTGCCAGCAGTTACTTTGGTGGGGACACTGAAGCTTTCTTT. This codes for CASSYFGGDTEAFF.

The chain joins TRBV13 to TRBJ2-1, with D hard to call. Germline CDR1 and CDR2: PRHDT and FYEKMQ (reference sequence). CDR3 length equals 14 residues. Trimming shortened V by 3 bases and J by 6 bases, and 12 bases separated the two germline ends. CDR3 region: CASSLKVLGNEQFF. The CDR3 DNA sequence: TGTGCCAGCAGCTTGAAGGTATTGGGCAATGAGCAGTTCTTC.

The rearrangement uses TRBV28 and TRBJ2-7, with D perhaps TRBD1 (6 bases). CDR3 length: 14 amino acids. V lost 3 bases, J lost 6 bases, and 15 bases lay in between. Germline CDR1 reads MDHEN; CDR2 reads SYDVKM. In DNA form, the CDR3 reads TGTGCCAGCAGTTTTGGGACAAATACTATCGAGCAGTACTTC. It specifies CASSFGTNTIEQYF.

This clone occurred once. V and J are TRBV6-6 and TRBJ1-5; D remains unclear. The CDR3 consists of 15 residues. Germline V lookup: CDR1 MNHNY, CDR2 SVGAGI (reference sequence). V gave up 6 bases and J gave up 6 bases, with 18 bases separating them. CDR3 loop: CASSRNTAASQPQHF. The CDR3 region has the DNA TGTGCCAGCAGCCGTAATACAGCAGCGAGTCAGCCCCAGCATTTT.